This TCR beta chain was profiled in a study of T cells expressing NK-cell markers. Study at large: It was from sorted CD3+CD56+NKG2C+, CD3+CD56+NKG2C- and CD3+CD56-NKG2C+ T cells that TCR beta repertoires came. Out of eight donors sequenced, seven tested HCMV-seropositive and the remaining one seronegative.

Synthesis of TCR beta cDNA relied on 5'RACE template switching carrying UMIs. Using the 5' RACE reads, TCRdb records one entry per CDR3 protein without DNA. This sample's table has 400,000 or so distinct CDR3 sequences. The CDR3 is 15 amino acids. Findings of the study overall: CD8+ T cells in over five donors included dominant NKG2C+ clonotypes at 1.0-7.0%.

As to this clonotype: Its target is unknown.

The sample was blood T cells: a sorted CD56 or NKG2C T cell subset, CD4+ or CD8+ T cells, or bulk PBMC T cells (not recorded which). The chain is built from TRBV12-3 or TRBV12-4 and TRBJ2-7; TCRdb's D gene call, TRBD1, goes unchecked for lack of DNA. This TCR was recovered from a woman aged 45 to 65 in good health. This CDR3 reads CASSFGGAFAYEQYF.